This entry lists 24 T cell receptor beta chains sequenced from one sample in a study of cytotoxic CD8 clonotypes in ibrutinib-treated CLL. Sequencing was performed with immunoSEQ multiplex PCR; in TCRdb, only in-frame clones are kept and a portion is missing. The sample has tens of thousands of clones; roughly 83% are singletons. The specimen comprised PBMCs, sampled after 24 months of ibrutinib treatment. Source of these receptors: a human donor with chronic lymphocytic leukemia.

This clone was observed a handful of times. V and J are TRBV11-2 and TRBJ1-2, with unresolved D. CDR3 length: 15 residues. The V end was cut by 3 bases, the J end by 4 bases, with 15 bases between. The germline V gene has CDR1 SGHAT and CDR2 FQNNGV. CDR3 residues: CASSFGSGDLYGYTF. Here the CDR3 DNA reads TGTGCCAGCAGCTTCGGGTCAGGCGACCTCTATGGCTACACCTTC.

This CDR3 reads CASSIFETVLNQPQHF. As DNA, the CDR3 is TGTGCCAGTAGTATCTTCGAGACAGTGCTCAATCAGCCCCAGCATTTT. The V gene is TRBV19, the J gene TRBJ1-5; D might be TRBD1 (5 bases). Germline V gives CDR1 LNHDA, CDR2 SQIVND (reference sequence). Trimming took off 3 bases at V and 3 bases at J, with 15 bases between the two ends. The CDR3 has 16 residues.

The chain is built from TRBV19 and TRBJ2-1, with D tentatively TRBD2 (6 bases). There are 14 residues in the CDR3. Trimming stripped 5 bases from V and 8 bases from J, with 16 bases between. Looked up from germline, CDR1 is LNHDA and CDR2 is SQIVND (reference sequence). The CDR3 DNA reads TGTGCCAGTAGTGGGCAGACTAGTAGCTATGAGCAGTTCTTC. As protein: CASSGQTSSYEQFF.

V usage is TRBV5-6 and J usage is TRBJ2-5; D gene uncertain. The length of the CDR3 is 12 residues. Deletions cut 6 bases from V and 4 bases from J, with 10 bases between. CDR1 is SGHDT and CDR2 is YYEEEE in the germline V gene. As DNA, the CDR3 is TGTGCCAGCAACACCGGATCAGAGACCCAGTACTTC. Translating gives CASNTGSETQYF.

This chain uses TRBV6-6 with TRBJ2-7; 7 bases fit TRBD1. V was pared by 8 bases and J by 2 bases, with 3 bases of the junction left unmatched. There are 12 residues in the CDR3. Looked up from germline, CDR1 is MNHNY and CDR2 is SVGAGI (reference sequence). The CDR3 bases are TGTGCCAGCCGGGGACAGACCTACGAGCAGTACTTC. Translation: CASRGQTYEQYF.

This chain joins TRBV15 and TRBJ2-7; tentatively, D is TRBD2 (6 bases). The CDR3 has 16 amino acids. Trimming pared 5 bases from V and 5 bases from J, leaving 22 bases between. The germline CDR1 and CDR2 sequences are LNHNV and YYDKDF (reference sequence). For the CDR3, the DNA is TGTGCCACCAGCCCGAGGAGGAGTGGGGGGAGCCACGAGCAGTACTTC. Protein product: CATSPRRSGGSHEQYF.

This chain connects TRBV7-2 to TRBJ2-3, with TRBD1 identical over 8 bases. The J segment lost 9 bases and the V segment lost 7 bases, leaving 12 bases of the junction unmatched. This CDR3 region has 14 residues. Germline V gene data show CDR1 as SGHTA and CDR2 as FQGNSA. CDR3 bases: TGTGCCAGCACCGAGGACAGGGTTCGCGAGACGCAGTATTTT. It specifies CASTEDRVRETQYF.

The rearrangement joins TRBV27 to TRBJ2-7; D not resolved. Trimming removed 9 bases from V and 3 bases from J, with 12 bases in between. This CDR3 comprises 12 residues. The germline gives CDR1 MNHEY, CDR2 SMNVEV (reference sequence). The chain's CDR3 is CASGQAYYEQYF. For the CDR3, the DNA is TGTGCCAGTGGGCAAGCCTACTACGAGCAGTACTTC.

V usage is TRBV19 and J usage is TRBJ2-6, with 12 positions matching TRBD1. Germline CDR1 LNHDA, CDR2 SQIVND (reference sequence). V gave up 3 bases and J gave up 12 bases; unmatched junction bases: 3. This CDR3 contains 14 residues. The CDR3 spells CASSIGTGGLVLTF. Here the CDR3 DNA reads TGTGCCAGTAGTATCGGGACAGGGGGCCTCGTCCTGACTTTC.

V usage is TRBV27 and J usage is TRBJ2-3; no definite D call. Germline V gene lookup returns CDR1 MNHEY and CDR2 SMNVEV (reference sequence). The CDR3 length is 16 residues. The ends were cut back, 2 bases at V and 0 bases at J, with 12 bases in the middle. CDR3 coding DNA: TGTGCCAGCAGTTTAGGGCAGTTTTCTAGCACAGATACGCAGTATTTT. Encoded protein: CASSLGQFSSTDTQYF.

The J gene is TRBJ2-3, the V gene TRBV7-2, with 14 bases aligning to TRBD2. V dropped 5 bases and J dropped 1; count of bases not matched to a gene: 2. Germline V lookup: CDR1 SGHTA, CDR2 FQGNSA. CDR3 length: 16 amino acids. CDR3 sequence: CASSRLAGGRTDTQYF. In nucleotides, the CDR3 is TGTGCCAGCAGCCGACTAGCGGGAGGGCGCACAGATACGCAGTATTTT.

This chain links TRBV7-2 with TRBJ2-1; the match to TRBD2 covers 9 bases. This CDR3 is 18 amino acids long. The V gene end was trimmed by 5 bases and the J gene end by 2 bases; junction bases not matched to a gene: 13. Germline V gene lookup returns CDR1 SGHTA and CDR2 FQGNSA. The DNA of the CDR3 is TGTGCCAGCAGCCCCCGGCCCCGTGCGGGAGGGCCCTACAATGAGCAGTTCTTC. Encoded protein: CASSPRPRAGGPYNEQFF.

The V gene is TRBV4-2, the J gene TRBJ1-1; the D is unclear. Germline CDR1 and CDR2: LGHNA and YNFKEQ. This CDR3 comprises 14 residues. Trimming shortened V by 2 bases and J by 1 base, and 8 bases separated the two germline ends. CDR3 amino acids: CASSQPRGNTEAFF. In nucleotides, the CDR3 is TGTGCCAGCAGCCAACCGCGGGGGAACACTGAAGCTTTCTTT.

The rearrangement links TRBV7-9 to TRBJ2-7; 7 bases line up with TRBD2. The ends lost 5 bases at V and 3 bases at J; junction bases unmatched: 13. Germline values: CDR1 SEHNR, CDR2 FQNEAQ (reference sequence). The CDR3 totals 16 residues. The CDR3 loop is CASSPPARGDYYEQYF. The CDR3 DNA reads TGTGCCAGCAGCCCACCAGCGCGCGGGGACTACTACGAGCAGTACTTC.

The chain carries TRBV5-4 and TRBJ2-7, with TRBD1 matching 7 bases. The germline V gene has CDR1 SGHNT and CDR2 YYREEE (reference sequence). V shed 4 bases, J shed 0 bases, and the junction held 1 base outside the gene matches. The CDR3 consists of 13 residues. CDR3 DNA: TGTGCCAGCAGCGGACAGGACTCCTACGAGCAGTACTTC. This translates into CASSGQDSYEQYF.

The chain recombines TRBV19 with TRBJ2-1; D is possibly TRBD1 (6 bases). This CDR3 has 15 amino acids. Trimming shortened V by 7 bases and J by 0 bases, and 13 bases separated the two germline ends. Germline CDR1 reads LNHDA; CDR2 reads SQIVND (reference sequence). The chain's CDR3 is CASTQQGRSYNEQFF. DNA of the CDR3: TGTGCCAGTACCCAACAGGGCCGCTCCTACAATGAGCAGTTCTTC.

This clone was seen only once. Mismatch with germline at one junction end may stem from a read error. The genes are TRBV7-7 and TRBJ2-2; 7 nucleotides align to TRBD1. This CDR3 has 14 amino acids. Looked up from germline, CDR1 is SSHAT and CDR2 is FNYEAQ (reference sequence). CDR3 in amino acids: CAGSLETGVGELFF. The CDR3 nucleotides read TGTGCCGGCAGCTTAGAAACAGGGGTCGGGGAGCTGTTTTTT.

The V gene is TRBV19, the J gene TRBJ1-1; 11 bases are a match to TRBD1. Germline assignment: CDR1 LNHDA and CDR2 SQIVND (reference sequence). The CDR3 contains 16 residues. V lost 7 bases to trimming and J lost 0 bases; unmatched junction nucleotides: 7. The CDR3 spells CASTTRTGGMNTEAFF. CDR3 in DNA: TGTGCCAGTACCACGAGGACAGGGGGCATGAACACTGAAGCTTTCTTT.

This clone appeared a single time. This chain links TRBV11-2 with TRBJ2-3; perhaps TRBD2 as D (5 bases). Germline V CDR1 and CDR2: SGHAT, FQNNGV. The CDR3 loop spans 16 amino acids. The germline V and J ends were trimmed by 2 bases and 2 bases, with 14 bases remaining between them. The CDR3 bases are TGTGCCAGCAGCTTATTCGGTCTAGCCGTCACAGATACGCAGTATTTT. Amino acids: CASSLFGLAVTDTQYF.

This clone was counted once. The chain links TRBV14 to TRBJ1-2; tentative D call: TRBD1 (6 bases). The CDR3 loop spans 15 amino acids. Trimming shortened V by 1 base and J by 4 bases, and 13 bases separated the two germline ends. Per the germline V gene, CDR1 is SGHDN and CDR2 is FVKESK. CDR3 amino acids: CASSQGQGRSYGYTF. In DNA form, the CDR3 reads TGTGCCAGCAGCCAAGGGCAGGGGAGAAGCTATGGCTACACCTTC.

CDR3 amino acids: CASSLGRGGGHTEAFF. CDR3 coding DNA: TGTGCCAGCAGCTTAGGCAGGGGTGGAGGGCACACTGAAGCTTTCTTT. This sequence joins TRBV11-1 and TRBJ1-1; possibly TRBD1 for D (6 bases). Germline V gene sequence: CDR1 SGHAT, CDR2 FQDESV (reference sequence). This CDR3 has 16 residues. The germline V and J ends were trimmed by 1 base and 3 bases, with 15 bases remaining between them.

The chain combines TRBV19 with TRBJ2-7; 8 nucleotides line up with TRBD1. The CDR3 totals 18 residues. The germline V gene has CDR1 LNHDA and CDR2 SQIVND (reference sequence). V gave up 6 bases and J gave up 2 bases; unmatched junction bases: 18. CDR3 amino acids: CASSRGGRRDRSTYEQYF. The CDR3 region has the DNA TGTGCCAGTAGCCGGGGCGGTCGGAGGGACAGGTCAACCTACGAGCAGTACTTC.

The V call is TRBV29-1, the J call TRBJ2-1; TRBD1 matches at 7 bases. With V trimmed by 7 bases and J by 5 bases, 14 bases remained unmatched. The germline V gene encodes CDR1 SQVTM and CDR2 ANQGSEA. The CDR3 covers 15 residues. CDR3 nucleotide sequence: TGCAGCGCCCAGGGGGAGAGGCGATTTAACAATGAGCAGTTCTTC. It translates to CSAQGERRFNNEQFF.

The chain joins TRBV9 to TRBJ2-7; D gene uncertain. Germline assignment: CDR1 SGDLS and CDR2 YYNGEE. V was shortened by 0 bases and J by 2 bases, with 9 bases between the two germline ends. The CDR3 is 14 amino acids. Here the CDR3 reads CASSVGGATYEQYF. The CDR3 nucleotides are TGTGCCAGCAGCGTAGGAGGAGCTACCTACGAGCAGTACTTC.